Listed below are T cell receptor beta chains from one sample, sequenced in a study of cytomegalovirus exposure and HLA in healthy donors. Only in-frame clones appear in the TCRdb table, and some are missing; sequencing was by immunoSEQ multiplex PCR. This table holds some 140,000 clones, about four fifths found once. Sequenced material: PBMCs. These receptors all come from a man younger than 30 in good health and CMV-seronegative. The CDR3 runs from the conserved cysteine through the conserved F or W. The order of the fields is D gene, clone size, V gene, J gene, CDR3 protein, CDR3 DNA. The D gene is left open where the match is weak. A row's size may be missing; if present it is once, few, many or a size class.

>TRBD1|.|TRBV11-3|TRBJ2-2
CASSPRGYTGELFF
TGTGCCAGCAGCCCCAGGGGGTACACCGGGGAGCTGTTTTTT
>TRBD1|.|TRBV5-1|TRBJ2-2
CASSPGQPFTGELFF
TGCGCCAGCAGCCCGGGACAGCCATTCACCGGGGAGCTGTTTTTT
>TRBD1|once|TRBV28|TRBJ2-1
CASSPWTGDDEQFF
TGTGCCAGCAGTCCCTGGACAGGGGACGATGAGCAGTTCTTC
>.|.|TRBV6-5|TRBJ1-5
CASILGGPQHF
TGTGCCAGCATCCTCGGGGGGCCCCAGCATTTT
>TRBD1|.|TRBV10-2|TRBJ2-2
CATQDRWAGELFF
TGCGCCACCCAGGACAGGTGGGCCGGGGAGCTGTTTTTT
>TRBD2|few|TRBV10-3|TRBJ2-3
CAIRQGTSGVVDTQYF
TGTGCCATCAGACAGGGGACTAGCGGGGTGGTGGATACGCAGTATTTT
>.|.|TRBV4-1|TRBJ1-1
CASSQDRDPGTEAFF
TGCGCCAGCAGCCAAGACCGCGATCCGGGCACTGAAGCTTTCTTT
>.|.|TRBV6-1|TRBJ2-2
CASGDRDNTGELFF
TGTGCCAGCGGAGACAGAGATAACACCGGGGAGCTGTTTTTT
>.|.|TRBV7-3|TRBJ1-2
CASSLGLNYGYTF
TGTGCCAGCAGCCTGGGACTCAACTATGGCTACACCTTC
>TRBD1|.|TRBV27|TRBJ2-7
CASRGADRVNEQYF
TGTGCCAGCAGGGGGGCGGACAGGGTCAACGAGCAGTACTTC
>TRBD1|.|TRBV4-1|TRBJ1-3
CASSQPKLDREGNTIYF
TGCGCCAGCAGCCAACCCAAGCTCGACAGGGAAGGAAACACCATATATTTT
>TRBD1|.|TRBV15|TRBJ1-3
CATSRDIGQGNTIYF
TGTGCCACCAGCAGAGATATAGGACAGGGGAACACCATATATTTT
>.|.|TRBV7-8|TRBJ1-1
CASSRFVSEAFF
TGTGCCAGCAGCCGCTTTGTCAGTGAAGCTTTCTTT
>.|.|TRBV7-9|TRBJ1-2
CASSLFPERYGYTF
TGTGCCAGCAGCTTATTTCCCGAGCGCTATGGCTACACCTTC
>TRBD1|.|TRBV7-9|TRBJ2-2
CASIGTVNTGELFF
TGTGCCAGCATCGGGACAGTGAACACCGGGGAGCTGTTTTTT
>.|.|TRBV25-1|TRBJ2-3
CASSEFGTGSSTDTQYF
TGTGCCAGCAGTGAATTCGGAACGGGATCGAGCACAGATACGCAGTATTTT
>.|.|TRBV5-6|TRBJ1-4
CASSLRATNEKLFF
TGTGCCAGCAGCTTGCGGGCAACTAATGAAAAACTGTTTTTT
>.|.|TRBV30|TRBJ2-7
CAWSSQAFEQYF
TGTGCCTGGAGTTCGCAGGCATTCGAGCAGTACTTC
>TRBD1|.|TRBV18|TRBJ1-4
CASSAGTGNNEKLFF
TGTGCCAGCTCCGCCGGGACAGGGAATAATGAAAAACTGTTTTTT
>.|.|TRBV7-9|TRBJ2-1
CASSFDPTGVRSYNEQFF
TGTGCCAGCAGCTTTGACCCGACGGGGGTGAGGTCCTACAATGAGCAGTTCTTC
>.|.|TRBV7-8|TRBJ1-5
CASSLSTSNQPQHF
TGTGCCAGCAGCTTAAGCACCAGCAATCAGCCCCAGCATTTT
>TRBD2|.|TRBV11-3|TRBJ2-1
CASSSWTSGYNEQFF
TGTGCCAGCAGCTCATGGACTAGCGGCTACAATGAGCAGTTCTTC
>TRBD1|few|TRBV7-2|TRBJ1-1
CASSKETGGTEAFF
TGTGCCAGCAGCAAAGAGACAGGGGGCACTGAAGCTTTCTTT
>TRBD1|.|TRBV28|TRBJ1-6
CASNTGQSYNSPLHF
TGTGCCAGCAATACGGGACAGTCTTATAATTCACCCCTCCACTTT
>TRBD1|.|TRBV4-1|TRBJ1-4
CASSQAQTGVGEKLFF
TGCGCCAGCAGCCAGGCCCAAACAGGGGTGGGAGAAAAACTGTTTTTT
>.|.|TRBV27|TRBJ1-5
CASSFGGEGQPQHF
TGTGCCAGCAGTTTTGGCGGGGAGGGGCAGCCCCAGCATTTT
>TRBD1|.|TRBV29-1|TRBJ2-7
CSFGTGDFGEQYF
TGCAGCTTCGGGACAGGGGACTTTGGGGAGCAGTACTTC
>.|.|TRBV5-1|TRBJ1-1
CASSLLGAAEAFF
TGCGCCAGCAGCTTGTTGGGGGCCGCTGAAGCTTTCTTT
>TRBD1|.|TRBV5-1|TRBJ2-3
CASSLAPTGGSADTQYF
TGCGCCAGCAGCTTGGCCCCAACAGGGGGCTCGGCAGATACGCAGTATTTT
>TRBD2|.|TRBV4-3|TRBJ2-1
CASSQVTSGAGEQFF
TGCGCCAGCAGCCAAGTGACTAGCGGGGCGGGAGAGCAGTTCTTC
>.|.|TRBV19|TRBJ1-1
CASSAGNTEAFF
TGTGCCAGTAGCGCAGGGAACACTGAAGCTTTCTTT
>TRBD2|.|TRBV7-2|TRBJ2-3
CASSLQRGGPDTQYF
TGTGCCAGCAGCTTACAGCGGGGGGGCCCAGATACGCAGTATTTT
>.|.|TRBV11-2|TRBJ2-3
CASSPQGTSTDTQYF
TGTGCCAGCAGCCCGCAGGGCACTAGCACAGATACGCAGTATTTT
>.|.|TRBV18|TRBJ1-1
CASSPRENTEAFF
TGTGCCAGCTCACCCCGGGAGAACACTGAAGCTTTCTTT
>TRBD1|.|TRBV11-2|TRBJ1-6
CASSHYRGPLGNSPLHF
TGTGCCAGCAGCCACTACAGGGGGCCACTGGGGAATTCACCCCTCCACTTT
>TRBD1|once|TRBV5-1|TRBJ1-6
CASSPNDRVGSPLHF
TGCGCCAGCAGCCCGAACGACAGGGTAGGATCACCCCTCCACTTT
>.|.|TRBV5-4|TRBJ2-2
CASRPSKRARDLNTGELFF
TGTGCCAGCAGGCCCTCAAAGCGGGCGCGCGACTTGAACACCGGGGAGCTGTTTTTT
>.|few|TRBV14|TRBJ1-1
CASSPRQSNTEAFF
TGTGCCAGCAGCCCCCGACAGTCGAACACTGAAGCTTTCTTT
>.|.|TRBV5-1|TRBJ1-1
CASSLGGGENTEAFF
TGCGCCAGCAGCTTGGGAGGCGGAGAGAACACTGAAGCTTTCTTT
>.|.|TRBV2|TRBJ2-5
CASRTGPGETQYF
TGTGCCAGCAGGACAGGCCCTGGGGAGACCCAGTACTTC
>.|.|TRBV9|TRBJ2-1
CASSAQPTGRDEQFF
TGTGCCAGCAGCGCACAACCCACAGGGAGGGATGAGCAGTTCTTC
>.|.|TRBV10-3|TRBJ2-2
CAAQGFNTGELFF
TGTGCCGCCCAGGGCTTTAACACCGGGGAGCTGTTTTTT
>.|.|TRBV6-1|TRBJ1-5
CASSEVTRQPQHF
TGTGCCAGCAGTGAGGTCACCAGGCAGCCCCAGCATTTT
>.|.|TRBV6-5|TRBJ2-7
CASSYSLQGEYEQYF
TGTGCCAGCAGTTACAGCCTACAGGGCGAGTACGAGCAGTACTTC
>.|few|TRBV5-1|TRBJ1-6
CASSLGDWDILSVSSPLHF
TGCGCCAGCAGCTTGGGAGATTGGGACATCCTTAGCGTTTCTTCACCCCTCCACTTT
>.|.|TRBV28|TRBJ1-1
CASSLVAGEGAFF
TGTGCCAGCAGTTTGGTAGCAGGGGAGGGAGCTTTCTTT